This T cell receptor beta chain was observed in a study of OX40 agonist ivuxolimab in advanced cancers. Study summary: Melanoma, hepatocellular carcinoma, head and neck or renal cell cancer occurred in dose-escalation patients.

Here immunoSEQ multiplex PCR was the method, and the copy in TCRdb shows in-frame clones only, minus some. The top ten hold about 0.3% of the sample, which has 65,000 to 100,000 clones, roughly 91% seen once. The V gene lost 8 bases and the J gene lost 7 bases, with 14 bases spanning the gap. This CDR3 contains 11 residues. Looked up from germline, CDR1 is DFQATT and CDR2 is SNEGSKA (reference sequence). The sequenced sample was CD4+ or CD8+ T cells sorted from blood, obtained in a trial of the OX40 agonist ivuxolimab. The chain carries TRBV20-1 and TRBJ1-1, with D perhaps TRBD1 (6 bases). The origin of this receptor is an adult with an advanced solid tumor such as melanoma, head and neck, liver or kidney cancer. CDR3 DNA: TGCAGTCCAAAAGGGGGTTTTGAAGCTTTCTTT. Translated: CSPKGGFEAFF.